These 25 T cell receptor beta chains were sequenced from one sample in a study of early T cells in non-severe SARS-CoV-2 infection. TCRdb redid the calling of the 5' RACE reads with MiXCR, one entry per CDR3 protein. Seen here are about 83,000 distinct CDR3 sequences, about 10% observed once, and the top ten hold over 7.5%. Sequenced material: whole blood, taken at baseline. These receptor sequences come from an adult who was a healthcare worker with PCR-confirmed SARS-CoV-2 infection or an uninfected control (not recorded which).

The count of this clonotype is one. The genes are TRBV3-1 and TRBJ2-3, with D possibly TRBD2 on 5 matching bases. The CDR3 totals 15 residues. Germline CDR1 reads LGHDT; CDR2 reads YNNKEL (reference sequence). V lost 1 base and J lost 6, with 14 bases in between. CDR3 sequence (DNA): TGTGCCAGCAGCCAAGCCGGCGGAGGCGTGGATACGCAGTATTTT. Amino acids: CASSQAGGGVDTQYF.

This clonotype was counted a few times. The genes are TRBV20-1 and TRBJ1-6; D is uncertain. Deletions cut 6 bases from V and 0 bases from J, with 9 bases between. Germline CDR1 and CDR2: DFQATT and SNEGSKA (reference sequence). This CDR3 comprises 14 residues. As DNA, the CDR3 is TGCAGTGCCGTAGATAGCTCCTATAATTCACCCCTCCACTTT. It codes for CSAVDSSYNSPLHF.

This clonotype came up a few times. The rearrangement uses TRBV7-3 and TRBJ2-2, with TRBD2 matching over 13 bases. The trim removed 5 bases at V and 6 bases at J, leaving 6 bases unmatched. The CDR3 has 16 amino acids. Germline V lookup: CDR1 SGHTA, CDR2 FQGTGA. The CDR3 DNA sequence: TGTGCCAGCAGCCCTGTAGGACTAGCGGGAGCCGGGGAGCTGTTTTTT. Protein product: CASSPVGLAGAGELFF.

The sample holds a few counts of this clonotype. The chain carries TRBV7-2 and TRBJ2-1, with a weak D call TRBD2 (5 bases). V was pared by 6 bases and J by 3 bases, with 9 bases between. CDR3 size: 13 residues. Germline CDR1 and CDR2: SGHTA and FQGNSA. CDR3 sequence (DNA): TGTGCCAGCAGGGAGGTTAACTACAATGAGCAGTTCTTC. Translating it yields CASREVNYNEQFF.

The sample holds a few counts of this clonotype. The rearrangement links TRBV2 to TRBJ2-3, with D unresolved. V was trimmed by 6 bases and J by 5 bases, leaving 12 bases between them. This CDR3 contains 13 residues. Per the germline V gene, CDR1 is SNHLY and CDR2 is FYNNEI. In DNA, the CDR3 is TGTGCCAGCAGCGCATTTATGGGAGATACGCAGTATTTT. Translation: CASSAFMGDTQYF.

This rearrangement joins TRBV20-1 to TRBJ2-3, with 9 bases that match TRBD2. V dropped 5 bases and J dropped 5; count of bases not matched to a gene: 14. CDR1 is DFQATT, CDR2 SNEGSKA, per germline (reference sequence). The CDR3 has 16 amino acids. The CDR3 DNA is TGCAGTGCTCCCGGCGGGCGCGGGAGGGCTAAAGATACGCAGTATTTT. Translating gives CSAPGGRGRAKDTQYF.

This clonotype came up many times. V gene TRBV7-6 combines with J gene TRBJ2-3; perhaps TRBD2 as D (6 bases). V was pared by 3 bases and J by 0 bases, with 22 bases between. This CDR3 region has 19 residues. CDR1 and CDR2 from the germline V gene are SGHVS and FNYEAQ. The CDR3 reads CASSFQSSLGGASTDTQYF. CDR3 DNA: TGTGCCAGCAGCTTTCAGTCGTCGCTGGGCGGGGCTAGCACAGATACGCAGTATTTT.

This clonotype was recorded a few times. The CDR3, as DNA: TGTGCCAGCAGTGAAAGAGGGCTAACAGGATTGTACAATGAGCAGTTCTTC. This encodes CASSERGLTGLYNEQFF. The V call is TRBV6-4, the J call TRBJ2-1; D tentatively reads TRBD1 or TRBD2 (5 bases each). V was cut by 3 bases and J by 4 bases, with 19 bases left in between. CDR1 and CDR2 (germline): MRHNA, SNTAGT. This CDR3 has 17 residues.

This clonotype was seen more than once but under ten times. This chain links TRBV5-4 with TRBJ1-3, with D uncertain. This CDR3 region has 14 residues. V lost 1 base, J lost 0 bases, and 5 bases lay in between. Germline assignment: CDR1 SGHNT and CDR2 YYREEE (reference sequence). The CDR3 DNA reads as TGTGCCAGCAGCTTGTGGAACTCTGGAAACACCATATATTTT. As protein: CASSLWNSGNTIYF.

This clonotype was counted ten times or more. The gene calls are TRBV19 and TRBJ1-5; D call uncertain. Trimming stripped 1 base from V and 11 bases from J, with 9 bases between. The germline gives CDR1 LNHDA, CDR2 SQIVND (reference sequence). The CDR3 sequence is 12 residues long. This CDR3 is CASSIVSSAQHF. The CDR3 DNA reads TGTGCCAGTAGTATAGTCAGCTCGGCCCAGCATTTT.

In this sample, this clonotype turned up many times. This rearrangement joins TRBV7-2 to TRBJ2-1, with 10 bases lining up with TRBD1. The CDR3 is 15 residues long. Germline values: CDR1 SGHTA, CDR2 FQGNSA. The ends lost 8 bases at V and 2 bases at J; junction bases unmatched: 6. In nucleotides, the CDR3 is TGTGCCAGCTTGCAGACAGGGGGCACCTACAATGAGCAGTTCTTC. Translation gives CASLQTGGTYNEQFF. The complete variable domain, with remaining parts taken from reference TRBV7-2 and TRBJ2-1, reads GAGVSQSPSNKVTEKGKDVELRCDPISGHTALYWYRQSLGQGLEFLIYFQGNSAPDKSGLPSDRFSAERTGGSVSTLTIQRTQQEDSAVYLCASLQTGGTYNEQFFGPGTRLTVL.

This clonotype turned up a few times. V is TRBV28 and J is TRBJ2-7; D tentatively fits TRBD1 or TRBD2 (5 bases each). CDR1 is MDHEN and CDR2 is SYDVKM in the germline V gene. The germline V and J ends were trimmed by 5 bases and 7 bases, with 15 bases remaining between them. This CDR3 is built from 13 residues. The CDR3 DNA reads as TGTGCCAGCAGTGTTGGGGGAACGATTGAGCAGTACTTC. It specifies CASSVGGTIEQYF.

This clonotype was recorded many times. The chain recombines TRBV5-1 with TRBJ2-1, with TRBD2 matching over 7 bases. The trim removed 4 bases at V and 0 bases at J, leaving 4 bases unmatched. The CDR3 extends over 15 amino acids. From germline, CDR1 is SGHRS and CDR2 YFSETQ. This CDR3 is CASSRAGSSYNEQFF. CDR3 sequence (DNA): TGCGCCAGCAGCCGAGCGGGGAGCTCCTACAATGAGCAGTTCTTC. The variable domain in full, completed from reference TRBV5-1 and TRBJ2-1, reads KAGVTQTPRYLIKTRGQQVTLSCSPISGHRSVSWYQQTPGQGLQFLFEYFSETQRNKGNFPGRFSGRQFSNSRSEMNVSTLELGDSALYLCASSRAGSSYNEQFFGPGTRLTVL.

At least ten counts were recorded for this clonotype. The chain carries TRBV11-2 and TRBJ2-1; D is perhaps TRBD1 or TRBD2 (5 bases each). The length of the CDR3 is 15 residues. The germline V and J ends were trimmed by 5 bases and 4 bases, with 15 bases remaining between them. CDR1 is SGHAT and CDR2 is FQNNGV in the germline V gene. The DNA of the CDR3 is TGTGCCAGCAGCCATCTAGAGGGGTTGTACAATGAGCAGTTCTTC. Translating it yields CASSHLEGLYNEQFF.

To note about this clonotype: Compared with germline, one end of the junction differs, possibly owing to a read error. The chain carries TRBV28 and TRBJ1-5; D remains unclear. The length of the CDR3 is 14 residues. Germline values: CDR1 MDHEN, CDR2 SYDVKM. CDR3 amino acids: CANSLNGVNQPQHF. The CDR3 coding sequence is TGTGCCAACAGTTTGAACGGAGTGAATCAGCCCCAGCATTTT.

J is TRBJ2-2 and V is TRBV5-1; 9 bases agree with TRBD1. J was trimmed by 1 base and V by 4 bases; bases with no gene match: 2. Germline V CDR1 and CDR2: SGHRS, YFSETQ. The CDR3 consists of 15 residues. CDR3 region: CASSKGQGNTGELFF. CDR3 nucleotide sequence: TGCGCCAGCAGCAAGGGACAGGGGAACACCGGGGAGCTGTTTTTT.

The rearrangement links TRBV7-6 to TRBJ1-4; D remains ambiguous. Between the trimmed V and J ends, which lost 3 bases and 0 bases, there was a span of 8 bases. CDR1 is SGHVS, CDR2 FNYEAQ, per germline. The CDR3 has 15 amino acids. In DNA form, the CDR3 reads TGTGCCAGCAGCTTCCGACCTGCAACTAATGAAAAACTGTTTTTT. It codes for CASSFRPATNEKLFF.

This CDR3 reads CSARGESGGTYEQYF. The CDR3 nucleotides are TGCAGTGCTAGAGGCGAGAGCGGGGGTACCTACGAGCAGTACTTC. The V call is TRBV20-1, the J call TRBJ2-7; TRBD2 agrees at 8 bases. Trimming at V came to 1 base and at J to 2 bases, leaving 7 bases not matched to a gene. CDR1 and CDR2 from the germline V gene are DFQATT and SNEGSKA (reference sequence). This CDR3 has 15 residues.

This clonotype was seen a handful of times. The CDR3 protein is CASSYGADTQYF. In DNA, the CDR3 is TGTGCCAGCAGTTACGGAGCGGATACGCAGTATTTT. The gene calls are TRBV12-3 or TRBV12-4 and TRBJ2-3; D ambiguous. The CDR3 totals 12 residues. V lost 4 bases and J 6 bases, leaving 8 bases between the germline ends.

This clonotype appeared a few times. The V and J genes are TRBV20-1 and TRBJ2-3, with TRBD2 matching over 12 bases. CDR1 is DFQATT and CDR2 is SNEGSKA in the germline V gene (reference sequence). This CDR3 has 15 amino acids. Losses at the gene ends were 6 bases for V and 5 bases for J; bases not matched to a gene: 9. The CDR3 nucleotides read TGCAGTGCCACGGCCCTAGCGGGAGGGGTAGATACGCAGTATTTT. Protein product: CSATALAGGVDTQYF.

This clonotype was seen many times. This chain uses TRBV27 with TRBJ1-2; no firm D call. Deletions cut 7 bases from V and 2 bases from J, with 17 bases between. In germline, CDR1 is MNHEY, CDR2 SMNVEV (reference sequence). The CDR3 has 15 residues. In DNA form, the CDR3 reads TGTGCCAGCACCCCACGTCTGGGAAGCAACTATGGCTACACCTTC. It specifies CASTPRLGSNYGYTF.

The J gene is TRBJ1-5, the V gene TRBV19; 9 nucleotides line up with TRBD1. Germline lookup yields CDR1 LNHDA and CDR2 SQIVND (reference sequence). V lost 3 bases and J lost 12; bases outside the gene matches: 6. This CDR3 has 13 residues. As DNA, the CDR3 is TGTGCCAGTAGTATCACCGGGACAGGGATCCAGCATTTT. It encodes CASSITGTGIQHF.

The chain has TRBV29-1 and TRBJ1-4; D is unresolved. The germline V gene has CDR1 SQVTM and CDR2 ANQGSEA. This CDR3 contains 11 residues. The V gene lost 5 bases and the J gene lost 0 bases, with 1 base spanning the gap. The CDR3, as DNA: TGCAGCGTTACAACTAATGAAAAACTGTTTTTT. Residues: CSVTTNEKLFF.

This clonotype was seen repeatedly, ten times or more. This sequence joins TRBV21-1 and TRBJ2-2; TRBD1, the D gene given by the table, was not confirmed from the DNA. TRBV21-1 is a documented pseudogene. The CDR3 spans 20 residues. The CDR3 loop reads CASSNIRDMGRRINTGELFF. The DNA for the CDR3 is TGTGCCAGCAGCAATATACGGGATATGGGCAGGAGGATTAACACCGGGGAGCTGTTTTTT.

The V call is TRBV20-1, the J call TRBJ1-5; 10 bases are a match to TRBD1. The CDR3 covers 14 residues. Germline V gene sequence: CDR1 DFQATT, CDR2 SNEGSKA (reference sequence). Trimming took 5 bases from V and 5 from J; bases not matched to a gene: 6. The CDR3 sequence is CSAPGQGMHQPQHF. CDR3 DNA: TGCAGTGCTCCGGGACAGGGGATGCATCAGCCCCAGCATTTT.